A selection of T cell receptor beta chains follows, all from one sample in a study of blood T cell repertoires in COVID-19. TCRdb's copy holds only in-frame clones and misses some; the assay was immunoSEQ multiplex PCR. The profile shows around 84,000 clones, over 85% of them singletons. The sample taken for sequencing was peripheral blood. All receptors derive from a man aged 45-65 years with active COVID-19. CDR3s include the opening cysteine and the closing phenylalanine or tryptophan. A D gene is named only where the DNA matches it firmly. Not every row has a clone size; where given, it reads once, few, many or a size class.

size: -
J: TRBJ1-2
V: TRBV29-1
D: -
DNA: TGCAGCGTTGCCGCACGGGGCTACACCTTC
CDR3: CSVAARGYTF

size: -
J: TRBJ1-1
V: TRBV27
D: -
DNA: TGTGCCACCAAACAGCCTTCGAACACTGAAGCTTTCTTT
CDR3: CATKQPSNTEAFF

size: -
J: TRBJ1-2
V: TRBV19
D: -
DNA: TGTGCCAGTAGTCTCTTGCTACAGAACTATGGCTACACCTTC
CDR3: CASSLLLQNYGYTF

size: -
J: TRBJ2-1
V: TRBV15
D: -
DNA: TGTGCCACCAGCAGAGCCAGGTGGGCTAGCGACAATGAGCAGTTCTTC
CDR3: CATSRARWASDNEQFF

size: -
J: TRBJ1-6
V: TRBV7-3
D: -
DNA: TGTGCCAGCAGCATGAGGGATTCACCCCTCCACTTT
CDR3: CASSMRDSPLHF

size: -
J: TRBJ2-1
V: TRBV2
D: -
DNA: TGTGCCAGCAGAGGGGGGGACAATGAGCAGTTCTTC
CDR3: CASRGGDNEQFF

size: once
J: TRBJ1-2
V: TRBV7-2
D: -
DNA: TGTGCCAGCAGCTTAGTAGGGGCGCGGGGCTACACCTTC
CDR3: CASSLVGARGYTF

size: -
J: TRBJ2-1
V: TRBV3-1/TRBV3-2
D: -
DNA: TGTGCCAGCAGCCAAGACGGGAGCTCCTACAATGAGCAGTTCTTC
CDR3: CASSQDGSSYNEQFF

size: -
J: TRBJ1-4
V: TRBV4-3
D: -
DNA: TGCGCCAGCAGCAAGGCATCAGGGTTTGTTGAAAAACTGTTTTTT
CDR3: CASSKASGFVEKLFF

size: -
J: TRBJ2-3
V: TRBV9
D: TRBD1
DNA: TGTGCCAGCAGCGTTGCCGGGACAGACACAGATACGCAGTATTTT
CDR3: CASSVAGTDTDTQYF

size: once
J: TRBJ1-2
V: TRBV18
D: TRBD1
DNA: TGTGCCAGCTCACCAACAGGCCAGGGGGCTATCTATGGCTACACCTTC
CDR3: CASSPTGQGAIYGYTF

size: -
J: TRBJ1-4
V: TRBV2
D: -
DNA: TGTGCCAGCACCCCGACGGGAAATAATGAAAAACTGTTTTTT
CDR3: CASTPTGNNEKLFF

size: -
J: TRBJ1-2
V: TRBV11-2
D: -
DNA: TGTGCCAGCAGCTTAGAATCAGGGATCTATGGCTACACCTTC
CDR3: CASSLESGIYGYTF

size: -
J: TRBJ2-7
V: TRBV27
D: TRBD1
DNA: TGTGCCAGCAGTTTAAGGGGCCAGCTGGACAGGACTTACGAGCAGTACTTC
CDR3: CASSLRGQLDRTYEQYF

size: few
J: TRBJ1-5
V: TRBV7-2
D: -
DNA: TGTGCCAGCAGCTTAAGTGGGACAACTCGGGGAGATCAGCCCCAGCATTTT
CDR3: CASSLSGTTRGDQPQHF

size: -
J: TRBJ2-7
V: TRBV7-3
D: -
DNA: TGTGCCAGCAGCTTAATTTTACGGGAGCCGACCTACGAGCAGTACTTC
CDR3: CASSLILREPTYEQYF

size: -
J: TRBJ1-4
V: TRBV5-1
D: -
DNA: TGCGCCAGCAGCTTGGTTTCGGTCGGTGAAAAACTGTTTTTT
CDR3: CASSLVSVGEKLFF

size: -
J: TRBJ1-1
V: TRBV7-8
D: TRBD1
DNA: TGTGCCAGCAGCTTAACAGGGGGCACTGAAGCTTTCTTT
CDR3: CASSLTGGTEAFF

size: -
J: TRBJ1-6
V: TRBV27
D: TRBD1
DNA: TGTGCCAGCAGTCTGGGGGACAGGGAATATTCACCCCTCCACTTT
CDR3: CASSLGDREYSPLHF

size: -
J: TRBJ2-5
V: TRBV13
D: TRBD2
DNA: TGTGCCAGCAGCCGTAGCGGGGGGCAGCAAGAGACCCAGTACTTC
CDR3: CASSRSGGQQETQYF

size: -
J: TRBJ2-6
V: TRBV7-9
D: TRBD1
DNA: TGTGCCAGCAGCCTGATGGACAGGGGGGCTGGGGCCAACGTCCTGACTTTC
CDR3: CASSLMDRGAGANVLTF

size: -
J: TRBJ2-5
V: TRBV5-1
D: -
DNA: TGCGCCAGCAGCTTGAGGGGCCAAGAGACCCAGTACTTC
CDR3: CASSLRGQETQYF

size: -
J: TRBJ2-3
V: TRBV10-3
D: TRBD2
DNA: TGTGCCATCAGTGACCCCATGGGACTAGCGGGGGGAAGCACAGATACGCAGTATTTT
CDR3: CAISDPMGLAGGSTDTQYF

size: -
J: TRBJ1-2
V: TRBV5-1
D: TRBD1
DNA: TGCGCCAGCAGCTTGGTAGGGGGCAACGACTATGGCTACACCTTC
CDR3: CASSLVGGNDYGYTF

size: once
J: TRBJ2-7
V: TRBV18
D: TRBD1
DNA: TGTGCCAGCTCACCGGGACAGGGCGTGTACGAGCAGTACTTC
CDR3: CASSPGQGVYEQYF

size: -
J: TRBJ1-1
V: TRBV3-1/TRBV3-2
D: -
DNA: TGTGCCAGCAGCCCAGGGACTCCTTACACTGAAGCTTTCTTT
CDR3: CASSPGTPYTEAFF

size: -
J: TRBJ2-2
V: TRBV4-1
D: -
DNA: TGCGCCAGCAGCCTCCACTCACCAGAGGCGGGGGAGCTGTTTTTT
CDR3: CASSLHSPEAGELFF

size: -
J: TRBJ2-1
V: TRBV11-2
D: -
DNA: TGTGCCAGCAGCCCGGGCGCCACCCTTAGCGGTTCCCCCGGGAATGAGCAGTTCTTC
CDR3: CASSPGATLSGSPGNEQFF

size: -
J: TRBJ2-1
V: TRBV5-1
D: -
DNA: TGCGCCAGCAGCTTGGGTGAGAGCTCCTACAATGAGCAGTTCTTC
CDR3: CASSLGESSYNEQFF

size: few
J: TRBJ1-6
V: TRBV14
D: -
DNA: TGTGCCAGCAGCCAAGATCTTGGCGGATACTATAATTCACCCCTCCACTTT
CDR3: CASSQDLGGYYNSPLHF

size: -
J: TRBJ1-5
V: TRBV10-1
D: -
DNA: TGCGCCAGCAAGTTACAAGGCAATCAGCCCCAGCATTTT
CDR3: CASKLQGNQPQHF

size: -
J: TRBJ1-1
V: TRBV19
D: TRBD1
DNA: TGTGCCACCTGGACAGGAGTTTCTGAAGCTTTCTTT
CDR3: CATWTGVSEAFF

size: -
J: TRBJ1-2
V: TRBV19
D: -
DNA: TGTGCCAGTAGGACTACCCTTAATGGCTACACCTTC
CDR3: CASRTTLNGYTF

size: -
J: TRBJ1-2
V: TRBV21-1
D: -
DNA: TGTGCCAGCAGCAAAGAAAAAAGAGGGACAGGGGGCTTTTATGGCTACACCTTC
CDR3: CASSKEKRGTGGFYGYTF

size: -
J: TRBJ2-7
V: TRBV29-1
D: TRBD2
DNA: TGCAGCGTTGAGTTCACGTCTAGCGGGTACTACGAGCAGTACTTC
CDR3: CSVEFTSSGYYEQYF

size: -
J: TRBJ2-2
V: TRBV7-8
D: TRBD1
DNA: TGTGCCAGCAGCCCCGGGACAGGGCTAGCGGGGGAGCTGTTTTTT
CDR3: CASSPGTGLAGELFF

size: -
J: TRBJ1-1
V: TRBV7-2
D: TRBD1
DNA: TGTGCCAGCAGCTTAAGGATGGCACAGGGGAGTCTCTGGGCTTTCTTT
CDR3: CASSLRMAQGSLWAFF

size: -
J: TRBJ1-4
V: TRBV28
D: -
DNA: TGTGCCAGCAGTTTATTGGCTGAAAAACTGTTTTTT
CDR3: CASSLLAEKLFF

size: -
J: TRBJ1-5
V: TRBV2
D: -
DNA: TGTGCCACCTCCTTGAGTGGCGGTAGTAGCAATCAGCCCCAGCATTTT
CDR3: CATSLSGGSSNQPQHF

size: once
J: TRBJ2-1
V: TRBV6-5
D: -
DNA: TGTGCCAGCAAGTTAGAGTTGAGCTCCTACAATGAGCAGTTCTTC
CDR3: CASKLELSSYNEQFF

size: -
J: TRBJ1-2
V: TRBV27
D: TRBD1
DNA: TGTGCCAGCAGTCACGGGACAGGAGGTAACAACTATGGCTACACCTTC
CDR3: CASSHGTGGNNYGYTF

size: -
J: TRBJ1-3
V: TRBV14
D: -
DNA: TGTGCCAGCAGCCAAGGGGTCCTGAGACCCGCCCGACTAAACACCATATATTTT
CDR3: CASSQGVLRPARLNTIYF

size: -
J: TRBJ2-7
V: TRBV5-6
D: TRBD1
DNA: TGTGCCAGCAGCCCACAGGGGCAAACCTACGAGCAGTACTTC
CDR3: CASSPQGQTYEQYF

size: -
J: TRBJ2-1
V: TRBV11-2
D: TRBD2
DNA: TGTGCCAGCAGCTTAGGCCCTAGCGGGGGGGCATACAATGAGCAGTTCTTC
CDR3: CASSLGPSGGAYNEQFF

size: -
J: TRBJ1-5
V: TRBV5-4
D: TRBD1
DNA: TGTGCCAGCAGGACAGGGCCCAATCAGCCCCAGCATTTT
CDR3: CASRTGPNQPQHF